This record concerns one TCR beta chain sequence. This CDR3 is built from 16 residues. Germline V gene lookup returns CDR1 LGHNT and CDR2 FRNRAP. V shed 4 bases and J 7 bases; nucleotides not matched to a gene: 12. This record comes from a study of control samples from healthy donors and cancer patients. Assay: immunoSEQ multiplex PCR; the TCRdb copy retains only in-frame clones and omits some. The repertoire holds 90,000 to 150,000 clones, with approximately 90% as singletons. This receptor was identified in a man under 40 in good health. Sequenced material: blood. The rearrangement uses TRBV12-5 and TRBJ1-5; TRBD1 aligns across 8 bases. The CDR3 protein is CASGSEFRGLRQPQHF. CDR3 sequence (DNA): TGTGCTAGTGGTTCGGAATTCAGGGGGCTCAGGCAGCCCCAGCATTTT.